This TCR beta chain was profiled in a study of blood T cell repertoires in COVID-19. On the study more broadly: T cells, B-cell-depleted T cells, or PBMCs provided the cDNA or gDNA that served as material.

As originally analysed: Counts of nucleated cells, estimated from reference gene primer amplification, were obtained. Sequenced by immunoSEQ multiplex PCR; TCRdb stores in-frame clones only, minus some. For V, J and clone size, that table is used; D and trimming come from the DNA. The repertoire holds about 180,000 clones, with 86% as singletons. Looked up from germline, CDR1 is SGHNT and CDR2 is YYREEE (reference sequence). Germline trimming cut 3 bases from V and 5 bases from J; bases unmatched to any gene: 11. The CDR3 is made up of 17 amino acids. Enrolled through a virtual design, the participants were between roughly 18 and 90 years of age and came from 24 US areas. Each participant's cohort was designated according to participant-reported clinical history.

The rearrangement links TRBV5-4 to TRBJ2-1; 10 bases match TRBD2. Specimen: PBMCs or T cells enriched from blood (not recorded which). The origin of this receptor is a woman in her twenties or thirties who had recovered from COVID-19. Written as DNA, the CDR3 is TGTGCCAGCAGCTCACTAGCGGGATTTCGTGGGAACAATGAGCAGTTCTTC. As protein: CASSSLAGFRGNNEQFF. Filled out from reference TRBV5-4 and TRBJ2-1, the complete variable domain reads ETGVTQSPTHLIKTRGQQVTLRCSSQSGHNTVSWYQQALGQGPQFIFQYYREEENGRGNFPPRFSGLQFPNYSSELNVNALELDDSALYLCASSSLAGFRGNNEQFFGPGTRLTVL.